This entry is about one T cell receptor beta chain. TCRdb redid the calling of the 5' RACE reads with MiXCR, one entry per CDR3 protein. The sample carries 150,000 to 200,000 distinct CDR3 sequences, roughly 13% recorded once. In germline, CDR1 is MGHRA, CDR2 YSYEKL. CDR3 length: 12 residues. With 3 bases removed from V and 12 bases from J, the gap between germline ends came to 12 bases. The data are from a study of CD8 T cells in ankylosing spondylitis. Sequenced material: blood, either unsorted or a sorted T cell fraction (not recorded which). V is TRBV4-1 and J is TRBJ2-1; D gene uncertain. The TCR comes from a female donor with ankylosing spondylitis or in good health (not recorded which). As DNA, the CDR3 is TGCGCCAGCAGCCACCCCCTTGGCCGGCAGTTCTTC. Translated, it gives CASSHPLGRQFF.